Listed here is a single T cell receptor beta chain. The germline V gene has CDR1 MDHEN and CDR2 SYDVKM. Germline trimming cut 5 bases from V and 7 bases from J; bases unmatched to any gene: 14. The CDR3 spans 16 residues. This sample was included in a study of blood T cell repertoires in COVID-19. Produced via immunoSEQ multiplex PCR; TCRdb's table is partial and in-frame only. Counted here are approximately 200,000 clones, around 85% occurring once; the ten biggest clones make up about 3.3%. Sequencing used peripheral blood. The chain uses TRBV28 and TRBJ1-5, with TRBD1 matching 7 bases. The TCR was taken from a man in his sixties with acute or convalescent COVID-19. The DNA for the CDR3 is TGTGCCAGCAGTCAAAGGACAGGAACGGGGCACCAGCCCCAGCATTTT. This encodes CASSQRTGTGHQPQHF.